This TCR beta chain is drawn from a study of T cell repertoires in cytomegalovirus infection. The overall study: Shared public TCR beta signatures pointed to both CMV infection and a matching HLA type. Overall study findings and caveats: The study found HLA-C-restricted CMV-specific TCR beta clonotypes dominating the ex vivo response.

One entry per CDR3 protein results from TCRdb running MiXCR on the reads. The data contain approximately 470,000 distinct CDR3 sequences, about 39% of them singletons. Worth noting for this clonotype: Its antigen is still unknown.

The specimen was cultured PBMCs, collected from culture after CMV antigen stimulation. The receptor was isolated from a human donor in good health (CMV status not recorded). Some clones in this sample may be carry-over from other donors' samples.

The CDR3 bases are TGCGCCAGCAGCTGGGGCCAAGGCAGGGTCTACAATGAGCAGTTCTTC. The encoded protein is CASSWGQGRVYNEQFF. The V and J genes are TRBV5-1 and TRBJ2-1, with a tentative D call TRBD1 (5 bases). CDR3 length: 16 residues. V was shortened by 3 bases and J by 3 bases, with 16 bases between the two germline ends. CDR1 is SGHRS and CDR2 is YFSETQ in the germline V gene.